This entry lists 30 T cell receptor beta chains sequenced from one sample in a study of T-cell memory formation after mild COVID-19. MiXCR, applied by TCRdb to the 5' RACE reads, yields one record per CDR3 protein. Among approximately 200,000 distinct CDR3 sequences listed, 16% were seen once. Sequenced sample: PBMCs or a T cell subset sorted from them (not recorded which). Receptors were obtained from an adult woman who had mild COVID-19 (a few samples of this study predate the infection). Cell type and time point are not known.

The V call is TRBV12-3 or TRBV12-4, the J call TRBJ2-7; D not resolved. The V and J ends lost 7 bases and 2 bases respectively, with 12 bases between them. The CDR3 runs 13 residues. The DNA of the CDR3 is TGTGCCAGCACGGCATCTCCTCCCTACGAGCAGTACTTC. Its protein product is CASTASPPYEQYF.

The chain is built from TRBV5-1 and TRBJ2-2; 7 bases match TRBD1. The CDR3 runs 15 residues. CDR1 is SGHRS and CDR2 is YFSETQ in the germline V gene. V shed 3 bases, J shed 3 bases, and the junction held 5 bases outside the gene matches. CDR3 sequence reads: CASSSTGADTGELFF. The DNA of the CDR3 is TGCGCCAGCAGCTCCACAGGGGCTGACACCGGGGAGCTGTTTTTT.

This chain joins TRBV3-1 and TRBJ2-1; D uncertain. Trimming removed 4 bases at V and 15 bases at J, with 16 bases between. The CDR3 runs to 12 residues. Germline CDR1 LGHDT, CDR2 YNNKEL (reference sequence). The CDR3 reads CASSRTDLWRFF. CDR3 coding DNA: TGTGCCAGCAGCCGCACAGACCTCTGGCGGTTCTTC.

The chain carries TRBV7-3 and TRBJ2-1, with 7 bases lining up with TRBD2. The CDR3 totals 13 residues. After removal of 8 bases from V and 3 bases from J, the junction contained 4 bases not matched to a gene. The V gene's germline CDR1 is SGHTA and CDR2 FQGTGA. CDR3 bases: TGTGCCAGCTCCGGGGGGAACTACAATGAGCAGTTCTTC. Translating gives CASSGGNYNEQFF.

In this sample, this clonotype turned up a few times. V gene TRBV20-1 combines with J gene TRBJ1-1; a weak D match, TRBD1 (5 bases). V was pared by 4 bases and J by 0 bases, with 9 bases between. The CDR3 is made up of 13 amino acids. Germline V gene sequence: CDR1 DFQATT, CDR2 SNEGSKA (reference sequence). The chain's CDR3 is CSANPTVNTEAFF. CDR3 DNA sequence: TGCAGTGCTAACCCGACAGTGAACACTGAAGCTTTCTTT.

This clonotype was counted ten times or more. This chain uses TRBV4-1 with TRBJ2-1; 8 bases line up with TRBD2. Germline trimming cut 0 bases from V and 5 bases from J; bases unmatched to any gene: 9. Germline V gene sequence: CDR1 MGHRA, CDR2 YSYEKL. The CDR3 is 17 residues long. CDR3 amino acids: CASSQDGGGLAHNEQFF. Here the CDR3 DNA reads TGCGCCAGCAGCCAAGATGGAGGTGGACTAGCCCACAATGAGCAGTTCTTC.

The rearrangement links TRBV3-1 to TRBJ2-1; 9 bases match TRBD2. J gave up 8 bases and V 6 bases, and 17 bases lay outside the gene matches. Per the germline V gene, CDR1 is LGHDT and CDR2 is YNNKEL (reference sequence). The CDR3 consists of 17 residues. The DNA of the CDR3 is TGTGCCAGCAGTATAATAAAGACCGGGACTAGCATCGATGAGCAGTTCTTC. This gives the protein CASSIIKTGTSIDEQFF.

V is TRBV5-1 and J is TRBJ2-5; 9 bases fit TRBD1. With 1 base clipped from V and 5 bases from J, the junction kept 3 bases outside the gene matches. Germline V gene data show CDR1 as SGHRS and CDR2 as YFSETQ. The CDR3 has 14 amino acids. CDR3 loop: CASSLRGQGETQYF. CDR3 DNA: TGCGCCAGCAGCTTGCGAGGACAGGGGGAGACCCAGTACTTC.

The CDR3 DNA follows: TGTGCCAGCACCTCCGGGACCCTGAACACCGGGGAGCTGTTTTTT. Translating it yields CASTSGTLNTGELFF. The chain links TRBV7-6 to TRBJ2-2; perhaps D is TRBD1 or TRBD2 (5 bases each). V was cut by 7 bases and J by 1 base, with 13 bases left in between. Germline CDR1 reads SGHVS; CDR2 reads FNYEAQ. This CDR3 is built from 15 residues.

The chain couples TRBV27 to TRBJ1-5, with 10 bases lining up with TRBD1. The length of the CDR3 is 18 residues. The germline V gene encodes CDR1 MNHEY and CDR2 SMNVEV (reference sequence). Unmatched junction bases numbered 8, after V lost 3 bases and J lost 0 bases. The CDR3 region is CASSFPGTGVYSNQPQHF. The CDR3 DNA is TGTGCCAGCAGTTTCCCAGGGACAGGGGTCTATAGCAATCAGCCCCAGCATTTT.

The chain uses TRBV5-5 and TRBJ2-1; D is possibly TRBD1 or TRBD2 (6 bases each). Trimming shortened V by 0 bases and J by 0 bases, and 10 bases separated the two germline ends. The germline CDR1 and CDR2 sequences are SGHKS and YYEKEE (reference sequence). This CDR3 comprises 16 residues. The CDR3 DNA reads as TGTGCCAGCAGCTTGGTAGGGGGGAGCTCCTACAATGAGCAGTTCTTC. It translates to CASSLVGGSSYNEQFF.

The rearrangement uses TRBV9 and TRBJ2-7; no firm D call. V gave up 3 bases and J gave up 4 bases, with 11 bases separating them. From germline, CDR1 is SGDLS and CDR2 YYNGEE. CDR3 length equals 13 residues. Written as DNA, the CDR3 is TGTGCCAGCAGCGCCGGTTCAAAATACGAGCAGTACTTC. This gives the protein CASSAGSKYEQYF.

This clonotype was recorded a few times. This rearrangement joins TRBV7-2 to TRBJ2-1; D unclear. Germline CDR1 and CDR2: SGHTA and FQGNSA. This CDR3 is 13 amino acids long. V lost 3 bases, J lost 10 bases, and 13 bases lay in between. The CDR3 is CASSFQILGEQFF. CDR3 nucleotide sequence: TGTGCCAGCAGCTTCCAGATCCTGGGGGAGCAGTTCTTC. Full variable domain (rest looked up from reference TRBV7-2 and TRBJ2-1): GAGVSQSPSNKVTEKGKDVELRCDPISGHTALYWYRQSLGQGLEFLIYFQGNSAPDKSGLPSDRFSAERTGGSVSTLTIQRTQQEDSAVYLCASSFQILGEQFFGPGTRLTVL.

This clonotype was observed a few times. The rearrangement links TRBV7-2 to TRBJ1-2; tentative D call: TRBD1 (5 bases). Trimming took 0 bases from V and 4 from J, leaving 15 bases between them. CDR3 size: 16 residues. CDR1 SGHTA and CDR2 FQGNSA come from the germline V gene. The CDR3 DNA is TGTGCCAGCAGCTTAGCGCCTGAGGGGCTGTCCTATGGCTACACCTTC. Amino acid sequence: CASSLAPEGLSYGYTF.

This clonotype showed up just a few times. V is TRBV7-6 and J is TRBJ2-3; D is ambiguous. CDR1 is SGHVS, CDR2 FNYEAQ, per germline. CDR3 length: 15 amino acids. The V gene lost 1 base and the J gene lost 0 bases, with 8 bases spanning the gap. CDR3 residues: CASSLELRSTDTQYF. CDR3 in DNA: TGTGCCAGCAGCTTAGAGTTGCGCAGCACAGATACGCAGTATTTT.

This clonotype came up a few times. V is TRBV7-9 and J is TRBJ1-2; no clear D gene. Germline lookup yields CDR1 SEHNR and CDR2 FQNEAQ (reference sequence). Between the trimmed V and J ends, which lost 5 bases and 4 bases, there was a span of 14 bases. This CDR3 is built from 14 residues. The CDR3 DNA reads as TGTGCCAGCAGCCCCAGAGTCGGGATCTATGGCTACACCTTC. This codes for CASSPRVGIYGYTF.

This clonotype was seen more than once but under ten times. The CDR3 nucleotides read TGTGCCAGCAGCCGCCCCGACAGGGCCCTCGATGGCTACACCTTC. It codes for CASSRPDRALDGYTF. This sequence joins TRBV6-5 and TRBJ1-2, with 7 bases identical to TRBD1. With 6 bases clipped from V and 6 bases from J, the junction kept 13 bases outside the gene matches. CDR3 length equals 15 residues. Germline-derived CDR1 and CDR2 are MNHEY and SVGAGI.

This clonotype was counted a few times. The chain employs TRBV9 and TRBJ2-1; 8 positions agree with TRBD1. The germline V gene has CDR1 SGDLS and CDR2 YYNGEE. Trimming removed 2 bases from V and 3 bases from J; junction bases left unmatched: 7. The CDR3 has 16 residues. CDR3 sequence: CASSVRGDRNYNEQFF. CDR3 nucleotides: TGTGCCAGCAGCGTGAGGGGGGACAGGAACTACAATGAGCAGTTCTTC.

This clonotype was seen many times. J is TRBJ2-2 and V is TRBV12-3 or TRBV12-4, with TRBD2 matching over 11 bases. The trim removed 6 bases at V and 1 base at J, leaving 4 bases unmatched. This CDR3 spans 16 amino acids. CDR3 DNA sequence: TGTGCCAGCAGGTCTAGCGGGGGGAAGAACACCGGGGAGCTGTTTTTT. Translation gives CASRSSGGKNTGELFF.

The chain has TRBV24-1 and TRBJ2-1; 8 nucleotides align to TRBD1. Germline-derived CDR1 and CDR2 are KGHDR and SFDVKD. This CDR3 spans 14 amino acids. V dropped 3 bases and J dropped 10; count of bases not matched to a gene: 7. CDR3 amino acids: CATSDQTGVEEQFF. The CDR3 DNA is TGTGCCACCAGTGATCAGACAGGGGTTGAGGAGCAGTTCTTC.

CDR3 protein: CSVGQGAREQYF. CDR3 nucleotide sequence: TGCAGCGTTGGGCAGGGGGCGCGGGAGCAGTACTTC. V usage is TRBV29-1 and J usage is TRBJ2-7, with 8 bases identical to TRBD1. The CDR3 loop spans 12 amino acids. Losses at the gene ends were 4 bases for V and 7 bases for J; bases not matched to a gene: 6. Germline CDR1 is SQVTM and CDR2 is ANQGSEA.

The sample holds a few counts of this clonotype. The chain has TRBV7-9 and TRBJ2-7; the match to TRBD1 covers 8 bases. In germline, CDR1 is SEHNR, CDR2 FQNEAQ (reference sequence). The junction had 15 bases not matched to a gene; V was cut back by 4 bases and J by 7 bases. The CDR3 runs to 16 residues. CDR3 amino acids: CASSYGQGWSYAEQYF. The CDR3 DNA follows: TGTGCCAGCAGCTACGGACAGGGCTGGTCCTACGCGGAGCAGTACTTC.

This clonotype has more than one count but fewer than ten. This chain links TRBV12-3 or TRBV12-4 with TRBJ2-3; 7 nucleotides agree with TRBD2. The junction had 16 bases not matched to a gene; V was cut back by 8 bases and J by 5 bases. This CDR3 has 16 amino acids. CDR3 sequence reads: CASGLTGGRVGDTQYF. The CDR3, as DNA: TGTGCCAGCGGTCTTACGGGAGGCAGGGTGGGAGATACGCAGTATTTT.

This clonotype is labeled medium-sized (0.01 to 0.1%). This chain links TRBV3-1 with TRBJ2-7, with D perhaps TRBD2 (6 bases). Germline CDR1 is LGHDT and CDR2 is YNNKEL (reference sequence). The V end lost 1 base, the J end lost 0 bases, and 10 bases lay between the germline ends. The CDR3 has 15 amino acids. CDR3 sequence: CASSQAAGSSYEQYF. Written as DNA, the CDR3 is TGTGCCAGCAGCCAAGCGGCGGGGAGCTCCTACGAGCAGTACTTC.

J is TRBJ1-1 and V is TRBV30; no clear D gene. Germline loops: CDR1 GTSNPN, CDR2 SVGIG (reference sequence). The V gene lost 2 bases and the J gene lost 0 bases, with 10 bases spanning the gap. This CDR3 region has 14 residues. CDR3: CAWSLPGMNTEAFF. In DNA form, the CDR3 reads TGTGCCTGGAGTCTACCGGGGATGAACACTGAAGCTTTCTTT. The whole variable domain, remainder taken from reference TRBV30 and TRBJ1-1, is SQTIHQWPATLVQPVGSPLSLECTVEGTSNPNLYWYRQAAGRGLQLLFYSVGIGQISSEVPQNLSASRPQDRQFILSSKKLLLSDSGFYLCAWSLPGMNTEAFFGQGTRLTVV.

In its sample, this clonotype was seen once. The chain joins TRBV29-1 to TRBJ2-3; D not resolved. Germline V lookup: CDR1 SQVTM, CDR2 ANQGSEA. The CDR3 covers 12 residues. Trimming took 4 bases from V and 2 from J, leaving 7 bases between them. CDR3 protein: CSVVRATDTQYF. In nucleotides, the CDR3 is TGCAGCGTTGTTCGAGCCACAGATACGCAGTATTTT.

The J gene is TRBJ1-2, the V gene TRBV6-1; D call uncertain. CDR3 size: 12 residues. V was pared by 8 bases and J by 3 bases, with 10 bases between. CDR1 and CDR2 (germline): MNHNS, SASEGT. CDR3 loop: CASWAGHYGYTF. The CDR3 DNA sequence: TGTGCCAGCTGGGCCGGGCACTATGGCTACACCTTC.

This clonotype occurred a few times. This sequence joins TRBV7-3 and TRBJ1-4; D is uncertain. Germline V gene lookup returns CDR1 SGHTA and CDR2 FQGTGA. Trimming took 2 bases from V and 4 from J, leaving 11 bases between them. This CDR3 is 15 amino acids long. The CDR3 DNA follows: TGTGCCAGCAGCTTATTGAGGTGTTTTAATGAAAAACTGTTTTTT. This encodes CASSLLRCFNEKLFF.

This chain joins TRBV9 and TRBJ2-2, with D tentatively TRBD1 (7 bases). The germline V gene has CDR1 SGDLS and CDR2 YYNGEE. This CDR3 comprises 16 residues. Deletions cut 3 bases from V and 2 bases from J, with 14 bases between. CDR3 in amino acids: CASSERGDRNTGELFF. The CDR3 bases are TGTGCCAGCAGCGAGAGGGGGGACAGAAACACCGGGGAGCTGTTTTTT.

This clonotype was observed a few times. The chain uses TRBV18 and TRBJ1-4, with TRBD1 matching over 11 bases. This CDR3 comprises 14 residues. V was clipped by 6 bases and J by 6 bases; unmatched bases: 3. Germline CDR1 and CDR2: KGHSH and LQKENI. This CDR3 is CASSDRGRDEKLFF. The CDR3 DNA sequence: TGTGCCAGCTCGGACAGGGGGCGTGATGAAAAACTGTTTTTT. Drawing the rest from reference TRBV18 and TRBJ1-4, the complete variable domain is NAGVMQNPRHLVRRRGQEARLRCSPMKGHSHVYWYRQLPEEGLKFMVYLQKENIIDESGMPKERFSAEFPKEGPSILRIQQVVRGDSAAYFCASSDRGRDEKLFFGSGTQLSVL.